Described below is a single T cell receptor beta chain sequence and its context. This entry comes from a study of blood T cell repertoires in COVID-19. At the level of the study: Samples representing acute and convalescent COVID-19 were sourced from the United States, Italy and Spain. Nucleic acid was either cDNA or gDNA, and it came from T cells, B-cell-depleted T cells, or PBMCs.

TCRdb's table, derived via immunoSEQ multiplex PCR, lists solely in-frame clones and lacks some. The sample contains approximately 150,000 clones, 80% to 90% of which appear only once. Germline loops: CDR1 KGHDR, CDR2 SFDVKD. Unmatched junction bases numbered 9, after V lost 5 bases and J lost 6 bases. The CDR3 loop spans 15 amino acids. The chain links TRBV24-1 to TRBJ2-1; 7 nucleotides align to TRBD2. This TCR came from a human donor with acute or convalescent COVID-19. The donor label of this sample is uncertain. The sequenced material came from peripheral blood. As DNA, the CDR3 is TGTGCCACCAGTGCCCAGGGTGGGGGGGGCAATGAGCAGTTCTTC. This gives the protein CATSAQGGGGNEQFF.